The rows below give T cell receptor beta chains drawn from one sample of a study of shared clonotypes between healthy human individuals. Using immunoSEQ multiplex PCR, the repertoire was profiled, and TCRdb retains in-frame clones only, with some absent. This sample yields roughly 1,000,000 clones, of which about four fifths are seen a single time; 0.55% to 0.7% belongs to the top ten. Input material: memory CD4+ T cells from PBMCs. The receptors come from a man between 18 and 35 years old in good health. Some clones in this sample may be carry-over from other donors' samples. The CDR3 runs from the conserved cysteine through the conserved F or W. Each record gives: clone size, V gene, J gene, D gene, CDR3 DNA, CDR3 protein. The D gene is left open where the match is weak. Not all rows give a size; the values are once, few, many and, for expanded clones, a class.

-,TRBV6-1,TRBJ1-5,-,TGTGCCACCTCCCCGGAGGGCGTCAAGCCCAAGCCCCAGCATTTT,CATSPEGVKPKPQHF
few,TRBV18,TRBJ1-5,-,TGTGCCAGCTCATCGATGGGACAGCCCCAGCATTTT,CASSSMGQPQHF
many,TRBV5-4,TRBJ2-3,TRBD2,TGTGCCAGCAGCAAGGGACTAGCGGGATTAACGGATACGCAGTATTTT,CASSKGLAGLTDTQYF
-,TRBV11-2,TRBJ2-2,-,TGTGCCAGCAGCTTAATCCCCCAGAACACCGGGGAGCTGTTTTTT,CASSLIPQNTGELFF
-,TRBV5-4,TRBJ2-5,TRBD2,TGTGCCAGCAGCTTGGGGGGACTAGCGGGAATGAAGACCCAGTACTTC,CASSLGGLAGMKTQYF
-,TRBV9,TRBJ2-1,-,TGTGCCAGCAGCGTGAGCACCGGGGCCCCCAATGAGCAGTTCTTC,CASSVSTGAPNEQFF
-,TRBV5-1,TRBJ1-1,-,TGCGCCAGCAGCTCGGTGACTACAGGAAACACTGAAGCTTTCTTT,CASSSVTTGNTEAFF
few,TRBV27,TRBJ1-6,-,TGTGCCAGCAGTTTACACAGATTAAATTCACCCCTCCACTTT,CASSLHRLNSPLHF
-,TRBV5-1,TRBJ2-1,-,TGCGCCAGCAGCTGGGGGGCCATCAACAATGAGCAGTTCTTC,CASSWGAINNEQFF
-,TRBV6-1,TRBJ2-6,-,TGTGCCAGCAGTGGGCATGGGCCCGGGGCCAACGTCCTGACTTTC,CASSGHGPGANVLTF
many,TRBV5-1,TRBJ2-5,-,TGCGCCAGCAGCTTATCGGGGTCCGGGGAGACCCAGTACTTC,CASSLSGSGETQYF
-,TRBV21-1,TRBJ1-2,-,TGTGCCAGCAGCAAAGAAGGAGGACGGTGCCCTGTAGGCTACACCTTC,CASSKEGGRCPVGYTF
-,TRBV5-5,TRBJ2-7,-,TGTGCCAGCAGCTTTCAGGTCCGTGGGGAGCAGTACTTC,CASSFQVRGEQYF
-,TRBV7-9,TRBJ2-2,TRBD1,TGTGCCAGCTTAAAGGCCCAGGGGGCCCCGGGGACCGGGGAGCTGTTTTTT,CASLKAQGAPGTGELFF
many,TRBV28,TRBJ2-6,-,TGTGCCAGCAGTCCCTCGGGACTTTTTCCCGTCAGCTCTGGGGCCAACGTCCTGACTTTC,CASSPSGLFPVSSGANVLTF
-,TRBV30,TRBJ2-5,-,TGTGCCTGGAGTGTACGCAGGCCCAGAGGAGAGACCCAGTACTTC,CAWSVRRPRGETQYF
-,TRBV6-1,TRBJ2-6,-,TGTGCCAGCAGTGGAAACAGGGCCTCTGGGGCCAACGTCCTGACTTTC,CASSGNRASGANVLTF
-,TRBV5-6,TRBJ1-2,TRBD1,TGTGCCAGCAGCAAGACGACAGGGGGTCTTAACTATGGCTACACCTTC,CASSKTTGGLNYGYTF
few,TRBV5-4,TRBJ2-3,TRBD2,TGTGCCAGCAAAACAACAAGCGGGGGTAGCACAGATACGCAGTATTTT,CASKTTSGGSTDTQYF
-,TRBV18,TRBJ1-3,-,TGTGCCAGCTCACCAGGAGGGGCAACCACCGGAAGCTCTGGAAACACCATATATTTT,CASSPGGATTGSSGNTIYF
-,TRBV5-1,TRBJ2-1,TRBD1,TGCGCCAGCAGCGATGGACAGGGCTCATACAATGAGCAGTTCTTC,CASSDGQGSYNEQFF
-,TRBV9,TRBJ2-7,-,TGTGCCAGCAGCGTAGACGCCAAGGTGGGCGAGCAGTACTTC,CASSVDAKVGEQYF
-,TRBV28,TRBJ2-4,-,TGTGCCAGCAGTCAAAGCCGGGAGCCCAAAAACATTCAGTACTTC,CASSQSREPKNIQYF
-,TRBV7-9,TRBJ2-1,TRBD2,TGTGCCAGCAGCTTAGAACTCGGCGGGAGAGCCTACAATGAGCAGTTCTTC,CASSLELGGRAYNEQFF
-,TRBV30,TRBJ1-4,-,TGTGCCTGGAGTGTAGGACAGAGTAATGAAAAACTGTTTTTT,CAWSVGQSNEKLFF
-,TRBV5-4,TRBJ1-4,-,TGTGCCAGCAGCCCGGGTGGAACTAATGAAAAACTGTTTTTT,CASSPGGTNEKLFF
-,TRBV6-1,TRBJ2-7,-,TGTGCCAGCATGCCATTTCCAGCCAACTACGAGCAGTACTTC,CASMPFPANYEQYF
-,TRBV12-2,TRBJ2-7,-,TGTGCAAGTCGCACGGGCTGGGGCCGTAAAAACTACGAGCAGTACTTC,CASRTGWGRKNYEQYF
-,TRBV11-3,TRBJ2-7,TRBD1,TGTGCCAGCAAACAGGACAGGGCTCGATCCTACGAGCAGTACTTC,CASKQDRARSYEQYF
once,TRBV6-1,TRBJ2-7,-,TGTGCCAGCAGTGAAATGGGGCTCTCCTACGAGCAGTACTTC,CASSEMGLSYEQYF
-,TRBV9,TRBJ1-4,-,TGTGCCAGCAGCGTAGTGGGGGCGCCTGATGAAAAACTGTTTTTT,CASSVVGAPDEKLFF
once,TRBV2,TRBJ2-7,-,TGTGCCAGCCGAGGGCGGCCCGCGGCATACGAGCAGTACTTC,CASRGRPAAYEQYF
-,TRBV7-3,TRBJ2-1,TRBD2,TGTGCCAGCAGCCCCCCCGGGCGGGAGCCGGGCAATGAGCAGTTCTTC,CASSPPGREPGNEQFF
-,TRBV2,TRBJ2-2,TRBD1,TGTGCCAGCCGACCTTTCGGACAGGGCGCCGGGGAGCTGTTTTTT,CASRPFGQGAGELFF
-,TRBV7-2,TRBJ2-7,TRBD2,TGTGCCAGCGGCGGACTAGCGGGCACCTACGAGCAGTACTTC,CASGGLAGTYEQYF
once,TRBV19,TRBJ1-5,-,TGTGCCAGTAGTCCGGGCAGGGCGAATCAGCCCCAGCATTTT,CASSPGRANQPQHF
-,TRBV7-9,TRBJ1-6,TRBD1,TGTGCCAGCAGCCTGCTGGCAGGGGGCGACCACTTT,CASSLLAGGDHF
-,TRBV5-1,TRBJ2-1,-,TGCGCCAGCAGCTCCGACCCAAACAATGAGCAGTTCTTC,CASSSDPNNEQFF
-,TRBV5-1,TRBJ1-3,-,TGCGCCAGCAGCTTGGGGACAGACTCTGGAAACACCATATATTTT,CASSLGTDSGNTIYF
-,TRBV29-1,TRBJ1-5,-,TGCAGCGCGGGAGGGCACAATCAGCCCCAGCATTTT,CSAGGHNQPQHF
few,TRBV29-1,TRBJ2-5,-,TGCAGCGTTGCGGCAGGGACGGAGACCCAGTACTTC,CSVAAGTETQYF
-,TRBV11-2,TRBJ2-1,TRBD1,TGTGCCAGCAGCCCACAGGGGTGGGGACAGGGGGCAAAAAATGAGCAGTTCTTC,CASSPQGWGQGAKNEQFF
once,TRBV11-2,TRBJ2-3,-,TGTGCCAGCAGCTTAAGGCAGGGCGGGGCAGATACGCAGTATTTT,CASSLRQGGADTQYF
few,TRBV6-6,TRBJ2-2,-,TGTGCCAGCAGCCCAGTAGGGTTCGGGGAGCTGTTTTTT,CASSPVGFGELFF
once,TRBV4-1,TRBJ2-5,-,TGCGCCAGCAGCCAAGATGGGACGGGAAGCCTCCAAGAGACCCAGTACTTC,CASSQDGTGSLQETQYF
-,TRBV2,TRBJ2-2,-,TGTGCCAGCCACCGGACGGCGAACACCGGGGAGCTGTTTTTT,CASHRTANTGELFF
-,TRBV6-6,TRBJ2-1,-,TGTGCCAGCAGTCGCCATCGACAGGGAGGCGGCAATGAGCAGTTCTTC,CASSRHRQGGGNEQFF
-,TRBV7-2,TRBJ2-7,TRBD1,TGTGCCAGCAGCTTAGTGGGGACAGGGGGAAACTACGAGCAGTACTTC,CASSLVGTGGNYEQYF
-,TRBV27,TRBJ1-2,TRBD1,TGTGCCAGCAGTCCGTGGACAGGTCGGCGAGATGGCTACACCTTC,CASSPWTGRRDGYTF
-,TRBV28,TRBJ1-5,-,TGTGCCAGCAGTCGGCCGAGTGACCGGCGCCAGCCCCAGCATTTT,CASSRPSDRRQPQHF
-,TRBV2,TRBJ2-5,-,TGTGCCAGCCGACACCGGGACAAACAAGAGACCCAGTACTTC,CASRHRDKQETQYF